The clone carrying this T cell receptor beta chain was recorded at least ten times. What it binds is unknown. MiXCR, run by TCRdb on the 5' RACE reads, gives a single entry per CDR3 protein. The sample lists around 440,000 distinct CDR3 sequences; over 15% were seen once. The CDR3 totals 13 residues. Germline V gives CDR1 SGHTA, CDR2 FQGNSA. Trimming shortened V by 2 bases and J by 2 bases, and 7 bases separated the two germline ends. The data were obtained in a study of T-cell memory formation after mild COVID-19. Study-level points and caveats: Clonal second-wave expansions that peaked on day 37 had unconfirmed SARS-CoV-2 specificity. Day 15 to 85 contracting clones showed balanced CD4/CD8; day 15 to 37 expanders favored CD4+.

The chain links TRBV7-2 to TRBJ2-7; D call uncertain. The sample comprised PBMCs or a T cell subset sorted from them (not recorded which). This TCR derives from an adult woman who had mild COVID-19 (a few samples of this study predate the infection). Cell type and time point are not known. The CDR3 protein is CASSLNPAYEQYF. CDR3 bases: TGTGCCAGCAGCTTAAACCCCGCCTACGAGCAGTACTTC.